This T cell receptor (beta chain) was retrieved from a study of Graves' ophthalmopathy and Graves' hyperthyroidism. This clonotype has just a few counts. Its antigen is unknown. Findings and limits, study-wide: Blood samples also showed most expanded thyroid clonotypes exceeding 0.001 frequency.

The study amplified TCR beta CDR3 regions using RNA transcripts. An opening RT-PCR round employed HTBI primers and preceded a second-round multiplex PCR. MiXCR, applied by TCRdb to the multiplex PCR reads, yields one record per CDR3 protein. The sample yields about 1.1 million distinct CDR3 sequences, roughly two fifths seen once. This CDR3 contains 13 residues. Looked up from germline, CDR1 is SSHAT and CDR2 is FNYEAQ (reference sequence). Newly diagnosed, the hyperthyroidism patients had under 2 months' duration and were aged 18 to 65. This sequence joins TRBV7-7 and TRBJ2-7, with D uncertain. The end of the DNA is better explained by TRBJ2-1, so the J call may be wrong. This clonotype originated in an adult man with Graves' hyperthyroidism. Sequences were obtained from peripheral blood or thyroid tissue (not recorded which). CDR3 bases: TGTGCCAGCAGCTTAGGACCCTACAATGAGCAGTTCTTC. It translates to CASSLGPYNEQFF.